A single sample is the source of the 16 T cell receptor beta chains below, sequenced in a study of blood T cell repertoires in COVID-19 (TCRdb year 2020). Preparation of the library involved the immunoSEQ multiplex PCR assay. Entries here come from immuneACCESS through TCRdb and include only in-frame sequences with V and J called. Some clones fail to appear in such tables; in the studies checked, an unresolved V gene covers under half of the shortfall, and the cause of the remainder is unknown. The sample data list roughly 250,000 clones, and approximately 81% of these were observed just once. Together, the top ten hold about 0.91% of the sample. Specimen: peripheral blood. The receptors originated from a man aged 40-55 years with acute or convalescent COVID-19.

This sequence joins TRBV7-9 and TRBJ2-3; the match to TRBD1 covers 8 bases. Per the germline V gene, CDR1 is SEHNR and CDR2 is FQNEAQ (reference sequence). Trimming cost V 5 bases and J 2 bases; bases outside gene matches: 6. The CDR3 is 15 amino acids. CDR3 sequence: CASSPRDRLTDTQYF. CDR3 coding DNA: TGTGCCAGCAGCCCCCGGGACAGGCTCACAGATACGCAGTATTTT.

Here the CDR3 reads CASSPPVSGNTIYF. The CDR3 nucleotides read TGTGCCAGCAGCCCGCCGGTTTCTGGAAACACCATATATTTT. The V and J genes are TRBV7-9 and TRBJ1-3; unclear D gene. The CDR3 is made up of 14 amino acids. V was cut by 5 bases and J by 1 base, with 9 bases left in between. Germline V gene lookup returns CDR1 SEHNR and CDR2 FQNEAQ (reference sequence).

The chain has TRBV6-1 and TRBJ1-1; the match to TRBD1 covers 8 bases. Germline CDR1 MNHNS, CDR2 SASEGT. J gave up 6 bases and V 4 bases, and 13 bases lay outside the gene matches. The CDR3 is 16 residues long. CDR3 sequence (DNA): TGTGCCAGCAGTGGGACAGGGCTGCGGGGAGGAGCTGAAGCTTTCTTT. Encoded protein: CASSGTGLRGGAEAFF.

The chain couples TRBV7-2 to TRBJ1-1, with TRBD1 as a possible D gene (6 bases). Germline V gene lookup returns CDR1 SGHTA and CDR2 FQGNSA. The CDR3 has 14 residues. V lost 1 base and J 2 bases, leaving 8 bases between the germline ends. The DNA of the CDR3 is TGTGCCAGCAGCTTAGAGGGGGTTAACACTGAAGCTTTCTTT. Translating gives CASSLEGVNTEAFF.

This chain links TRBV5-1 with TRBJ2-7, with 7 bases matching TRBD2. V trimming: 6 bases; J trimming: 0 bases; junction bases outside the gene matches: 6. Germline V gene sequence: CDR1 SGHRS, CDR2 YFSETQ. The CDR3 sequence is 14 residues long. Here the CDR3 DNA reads TGCGCCAGCACCCTCGGGGGGAGCTCCTACGAGCAGTACTTC. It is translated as CASTLGGSSYEQYF.

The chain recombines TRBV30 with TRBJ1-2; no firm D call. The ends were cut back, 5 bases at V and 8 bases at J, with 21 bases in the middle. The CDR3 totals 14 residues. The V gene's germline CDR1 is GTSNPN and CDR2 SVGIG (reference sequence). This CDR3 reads CAWGRKAAVRGYTF. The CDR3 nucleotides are TGTGCCTGGGGGAGGAAGGCCGCAGTGCGGGGCTACACCTTC. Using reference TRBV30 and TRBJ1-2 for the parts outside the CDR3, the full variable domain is SQTIHQWPATLVQPVGSPLSLECTVEGTSNPNLYWYRQAAGRGLQLLFYSVGIGQISSEVPQNLSASRPQDRQFILSSKKLLLSDSGFYLCAWGRKAAVRGYTFGSGTRLTVV.

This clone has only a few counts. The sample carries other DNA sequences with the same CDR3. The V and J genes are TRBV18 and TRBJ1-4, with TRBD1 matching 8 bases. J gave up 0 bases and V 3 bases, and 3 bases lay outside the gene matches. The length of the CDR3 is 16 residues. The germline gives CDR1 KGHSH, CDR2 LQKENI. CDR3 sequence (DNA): TGTGCCAGCTCACCTGGACAGGGTGCAACTAATGAAAAACTGTTTTTT. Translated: CASSPGQGATNEKLFF.

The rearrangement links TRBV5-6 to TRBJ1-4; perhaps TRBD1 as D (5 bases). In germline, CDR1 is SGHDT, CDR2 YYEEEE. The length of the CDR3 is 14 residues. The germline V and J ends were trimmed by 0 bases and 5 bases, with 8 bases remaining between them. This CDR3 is CASSLAGQNEKLFF. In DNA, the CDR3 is TGTGCCAGCAGCTTGGCCGGACAAAATGAAAAACTGTTTTTT.

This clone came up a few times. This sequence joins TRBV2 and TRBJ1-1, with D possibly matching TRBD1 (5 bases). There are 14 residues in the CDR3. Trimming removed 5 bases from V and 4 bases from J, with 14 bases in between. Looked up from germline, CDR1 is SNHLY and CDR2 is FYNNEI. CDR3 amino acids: CASSLRRGGTEAFF. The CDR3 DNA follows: TGTGCCAGCAGTCTAAGAAGGGGCGGCACTGAAGCTTTCTTT.

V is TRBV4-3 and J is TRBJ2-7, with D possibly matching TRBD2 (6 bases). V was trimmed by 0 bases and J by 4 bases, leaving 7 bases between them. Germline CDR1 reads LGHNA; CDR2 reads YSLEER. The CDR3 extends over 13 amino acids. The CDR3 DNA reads TGCGCCAGCAGCCAAGATGGGGGGTACGAGCAGTACTTC. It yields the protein CASSQDGGYEQYF.

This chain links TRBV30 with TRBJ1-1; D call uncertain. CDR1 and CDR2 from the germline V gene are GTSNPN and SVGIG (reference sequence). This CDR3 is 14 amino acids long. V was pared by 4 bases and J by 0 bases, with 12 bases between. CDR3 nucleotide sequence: TGTGCCTGGACCCCGTCCGCTATGAACACTGAAGCTTTCTTT. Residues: CAWTPSAMNTEAFF.

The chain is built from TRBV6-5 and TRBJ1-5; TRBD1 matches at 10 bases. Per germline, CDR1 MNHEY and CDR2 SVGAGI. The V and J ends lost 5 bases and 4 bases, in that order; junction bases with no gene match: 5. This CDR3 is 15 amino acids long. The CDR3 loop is CASSPRQGANQPQHF. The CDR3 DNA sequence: TGTGCCAGCAGTCCCCGACAGGGGGCTAATCAGCCCCAGCATTTT.

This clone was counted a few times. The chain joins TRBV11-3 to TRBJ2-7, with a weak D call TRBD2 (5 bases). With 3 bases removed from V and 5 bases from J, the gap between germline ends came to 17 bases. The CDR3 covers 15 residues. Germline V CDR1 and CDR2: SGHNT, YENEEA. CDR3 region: CASSLGSTVGDEQYF. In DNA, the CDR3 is TGTGCCAGCAGCTTGGGGTCAACTGTCGGGGACGAGCAGTACTTC.

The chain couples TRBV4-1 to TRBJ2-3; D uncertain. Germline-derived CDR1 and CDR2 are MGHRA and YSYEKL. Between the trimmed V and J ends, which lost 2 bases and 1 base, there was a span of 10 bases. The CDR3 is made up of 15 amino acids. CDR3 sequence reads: CASSQYPEGTDTQYF. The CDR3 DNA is TGCGCCAGCAGCCAATATCCTGAGGGCACAGATACGCAGTATTTT.

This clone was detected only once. The CDR3 DNA reads TGTGCCAGCAGCCCTACTAGCGGGGGGCTCTACAATGAGCAGTTCTTC. Its translation is CASSPTSGGLYNEQFF. The chain employs TRBV7-3 and TRBJ2-1; 12 positions match TRBD2. In germline, CDR1 is SGHTA, CDR2 FQGTGA. The V and J ends lost 5 bases and 3 bases, in that order; junction bases with no gene match: 5. The CDR3 contains 16 residues.

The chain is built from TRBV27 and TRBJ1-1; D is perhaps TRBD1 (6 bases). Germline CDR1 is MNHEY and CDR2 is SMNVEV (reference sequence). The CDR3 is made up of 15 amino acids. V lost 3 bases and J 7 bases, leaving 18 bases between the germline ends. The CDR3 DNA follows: TGTGCCAGCAGTTTCTTCCGGGTGAAGGACAGTGAAGCTTTCTTT. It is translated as CASSFFRVKDSEAFF.